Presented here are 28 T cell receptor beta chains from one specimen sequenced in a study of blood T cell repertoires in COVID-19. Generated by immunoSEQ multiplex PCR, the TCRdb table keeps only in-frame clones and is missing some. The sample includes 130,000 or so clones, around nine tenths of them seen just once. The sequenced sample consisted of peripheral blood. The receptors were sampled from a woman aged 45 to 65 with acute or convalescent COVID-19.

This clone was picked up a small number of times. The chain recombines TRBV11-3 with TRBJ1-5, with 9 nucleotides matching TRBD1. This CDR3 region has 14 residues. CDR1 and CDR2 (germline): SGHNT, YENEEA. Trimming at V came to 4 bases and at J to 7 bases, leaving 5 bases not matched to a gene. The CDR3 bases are TGTGCCAGCAGCTCGGACAGGGGAGGACAGCCCCAGCATTTT. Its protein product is CASSSDRGGQPQHF.

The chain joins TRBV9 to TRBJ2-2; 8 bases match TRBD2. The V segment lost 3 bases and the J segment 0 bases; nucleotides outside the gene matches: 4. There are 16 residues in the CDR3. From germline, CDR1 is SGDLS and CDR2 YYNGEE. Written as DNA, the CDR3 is TGTGCCAGCAGCGCATCTAGCGGGCCGAACACCGGGGAGCTGTTTTTT. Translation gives CASSASSGPNTGELFF.

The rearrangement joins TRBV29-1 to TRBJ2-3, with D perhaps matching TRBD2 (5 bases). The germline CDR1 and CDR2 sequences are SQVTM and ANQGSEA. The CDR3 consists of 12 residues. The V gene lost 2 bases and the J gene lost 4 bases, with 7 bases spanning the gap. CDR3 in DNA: TGCAGCGTTGAAACGGAGGCAGATACGCAGTATTTT. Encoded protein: CSVETEADTQYF.

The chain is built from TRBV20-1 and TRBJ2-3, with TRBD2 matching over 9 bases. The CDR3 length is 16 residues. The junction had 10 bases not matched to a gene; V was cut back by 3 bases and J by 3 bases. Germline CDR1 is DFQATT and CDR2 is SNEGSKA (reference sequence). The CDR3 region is CSASSAGGRVTDTQYF. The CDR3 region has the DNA TGCAGTGCTAGTTCTGCGGGCGGGAGGGTAACAGATACGCAGTATTTT.

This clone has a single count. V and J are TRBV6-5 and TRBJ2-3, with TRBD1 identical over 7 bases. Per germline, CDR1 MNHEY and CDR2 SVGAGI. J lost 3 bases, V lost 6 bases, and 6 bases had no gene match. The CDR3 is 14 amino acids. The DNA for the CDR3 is TGTGCCAGCAGCCCAGACAGGGATACAGATACGCAGTATTTT. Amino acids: CASSPDRDTDTQYF.

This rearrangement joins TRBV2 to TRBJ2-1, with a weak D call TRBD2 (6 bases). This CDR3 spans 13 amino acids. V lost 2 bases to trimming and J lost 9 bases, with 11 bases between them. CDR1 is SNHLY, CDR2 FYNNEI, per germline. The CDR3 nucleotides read TGTGCCAGCAGTGAACCTGGGACTGGTGAGCAGTTCTTC. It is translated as CASSEPGTGEQFF.

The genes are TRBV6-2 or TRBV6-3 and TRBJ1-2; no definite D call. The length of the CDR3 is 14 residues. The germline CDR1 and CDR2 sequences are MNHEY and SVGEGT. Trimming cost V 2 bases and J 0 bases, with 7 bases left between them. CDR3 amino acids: CASSYGSANYGYTF. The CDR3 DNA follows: TGTGCCAGCAGTTACGGTTCAGCTAACTATGGCTACACCTTC.

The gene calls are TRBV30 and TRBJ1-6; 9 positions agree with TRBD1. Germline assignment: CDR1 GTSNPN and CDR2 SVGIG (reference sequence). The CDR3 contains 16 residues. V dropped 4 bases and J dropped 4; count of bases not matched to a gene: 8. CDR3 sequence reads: CAWTGGQGLYNSPLHF. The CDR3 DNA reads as TGTGCCTGGACGGGGGGACAGGGCCTTTATAATTCACCCCTCCACTTT.

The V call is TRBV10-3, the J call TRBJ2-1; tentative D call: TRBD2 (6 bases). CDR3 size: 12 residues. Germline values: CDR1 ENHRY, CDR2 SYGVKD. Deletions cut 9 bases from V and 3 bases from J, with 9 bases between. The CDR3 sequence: CAIGTRYNEQFF. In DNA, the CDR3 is TGTGCCATAGGGACTCGCTACAATGAGCAGTTCTTC.

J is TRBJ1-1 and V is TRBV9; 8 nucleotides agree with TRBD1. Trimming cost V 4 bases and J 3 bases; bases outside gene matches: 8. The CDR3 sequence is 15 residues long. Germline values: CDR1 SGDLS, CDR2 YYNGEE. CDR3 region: CASSSGDRYYTEAFF. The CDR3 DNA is TGTGCCAGCAGCTCCGGGGACAGGTATTACACTGAAGCTTTCTTT.

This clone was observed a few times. This CDR3 is CASSFKGGSNGYTF. CDR3 DNA sequence: TGTGCCAGCAGTTTTAAGGGAGGGTCGAATGGCTACACCTTC. The J gene is TRBJ1-2, the V gene TRBV27; no reliable D call. Germline V gene lookup returns CDR1 MNHEY and CDR2 SMNVEV (reference sequence). Trimming pared 3 bases from V and 6 bases from J, leaving 14 bases between. The CDR3 length is 14 residues.

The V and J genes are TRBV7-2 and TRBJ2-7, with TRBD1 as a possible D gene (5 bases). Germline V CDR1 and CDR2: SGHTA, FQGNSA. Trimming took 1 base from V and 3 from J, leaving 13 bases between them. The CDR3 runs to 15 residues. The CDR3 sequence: CASSLVRGMYYEQYF. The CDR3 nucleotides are TGTGCCAGCAGCTTAGTAAGGGGAATGTACTACGAGCAGTACTTC.

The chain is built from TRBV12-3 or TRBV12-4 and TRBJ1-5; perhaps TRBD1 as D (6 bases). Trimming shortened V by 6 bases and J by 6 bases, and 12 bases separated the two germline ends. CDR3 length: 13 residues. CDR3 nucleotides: TGTGCCAGCAGAAGACAGGTTCGTCAGCCCCAGCATTTT. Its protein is CASRRQVRQPQHF.

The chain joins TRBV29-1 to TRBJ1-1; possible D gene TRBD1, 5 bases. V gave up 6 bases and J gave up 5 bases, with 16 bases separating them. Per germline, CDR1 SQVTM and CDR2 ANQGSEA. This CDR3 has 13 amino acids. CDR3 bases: TGCAGCGTAGATACAGGCGATTGGACTGAAGCTTTCTTT. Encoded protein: CSVDTGDWTEAFF.

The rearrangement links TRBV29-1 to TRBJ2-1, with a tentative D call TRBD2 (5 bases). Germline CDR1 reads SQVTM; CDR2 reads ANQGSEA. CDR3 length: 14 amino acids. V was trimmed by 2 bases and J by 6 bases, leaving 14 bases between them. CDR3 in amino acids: CSVEHREGINEQFF. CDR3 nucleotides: TGCAGCGTTGAACATAGAGAGGGTATCAATGAGCAGTTCTTC.

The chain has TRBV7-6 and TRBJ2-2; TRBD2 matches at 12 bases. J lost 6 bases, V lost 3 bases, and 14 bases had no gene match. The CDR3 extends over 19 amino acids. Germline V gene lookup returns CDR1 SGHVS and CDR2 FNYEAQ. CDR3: CASSFLGQLAGGFSGELFF. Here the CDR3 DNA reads TGTGCCAGCAGCTTCTTAGGCCAACTAGCGGGAGGTTTTTCCGGGGAGCTGTTTTTT. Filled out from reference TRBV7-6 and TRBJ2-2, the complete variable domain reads GAGVSQSPRYKVTKRGQDVALRCDPISGHVSLYWYRQALGQGPEFLTYFNYEAQQDKSGLPNDRFSAERPEGSISTLTIQRTEQRDSAMYRCASSFLGQLAGGFSGELFFGEGSRLTVL.

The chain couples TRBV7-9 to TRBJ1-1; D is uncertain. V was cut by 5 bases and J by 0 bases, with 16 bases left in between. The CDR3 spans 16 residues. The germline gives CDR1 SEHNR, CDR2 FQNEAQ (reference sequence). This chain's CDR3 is CASSPGLGLMNTEAFF. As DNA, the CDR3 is TGTGCCAGCAGCCCAGGTCTGGGTTTAATGAACACTGAAGCTTTCTTT.

CDR3 protein: CASSLARGYTF. CDR3 in DNA: TGTGCCAGCAGCCTCGCGCGGGGATACACCTTC. This chain joins TRBV7-8 and TRBJ1-2; D is unclear. V shed 5 bases and J shed 11 bases, with 12 bases lying between them. CDR1 and CDR2 from the germline V gene are SGHVS and FQNEAQ. The CDR3 length is 11 residues.

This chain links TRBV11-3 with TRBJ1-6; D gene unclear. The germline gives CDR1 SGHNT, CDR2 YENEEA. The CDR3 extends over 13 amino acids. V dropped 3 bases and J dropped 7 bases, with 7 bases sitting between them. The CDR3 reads CASSFQWNSPLHF. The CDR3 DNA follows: TGTGCCAGCAGCTTTCAGTGGAATTCACCCCTCCACTTT.

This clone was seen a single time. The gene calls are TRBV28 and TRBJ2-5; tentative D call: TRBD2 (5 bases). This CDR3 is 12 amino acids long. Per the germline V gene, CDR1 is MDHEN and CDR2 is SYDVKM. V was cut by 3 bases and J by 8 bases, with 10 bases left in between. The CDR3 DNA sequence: TGTGCCAGCAGTTTCACCCGGGATACCCAGTACTTC. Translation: CASSFTRDTQYF.

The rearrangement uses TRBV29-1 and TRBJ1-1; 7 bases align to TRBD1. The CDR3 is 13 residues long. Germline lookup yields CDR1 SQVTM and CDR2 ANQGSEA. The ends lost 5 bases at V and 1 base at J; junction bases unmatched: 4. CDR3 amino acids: CSVKQGWNTEAFF. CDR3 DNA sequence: TGCAGCGTTAAACAGGGGTGGAACACTGAAGCTTTCTTT.

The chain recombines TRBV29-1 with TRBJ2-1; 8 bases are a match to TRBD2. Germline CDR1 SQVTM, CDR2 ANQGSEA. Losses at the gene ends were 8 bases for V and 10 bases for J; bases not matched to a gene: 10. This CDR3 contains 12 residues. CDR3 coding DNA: TGCAGCAAAAAGACTAGCGCTTTGGAGCAGTTCTTC. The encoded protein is CSKKTSALEQFF.

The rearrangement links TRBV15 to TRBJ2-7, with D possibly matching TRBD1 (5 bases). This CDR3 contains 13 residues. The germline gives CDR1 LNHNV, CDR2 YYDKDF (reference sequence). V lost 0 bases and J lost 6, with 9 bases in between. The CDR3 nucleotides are TGTGCCACCAGCAGAGAGGGGCTCGGCGAGCAGTACTTC. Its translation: CATSREGLGEQYF.

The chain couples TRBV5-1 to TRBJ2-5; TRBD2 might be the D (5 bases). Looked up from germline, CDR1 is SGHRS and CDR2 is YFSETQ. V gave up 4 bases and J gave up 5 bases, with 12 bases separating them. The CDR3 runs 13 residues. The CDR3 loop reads CASSPSGMETQYF. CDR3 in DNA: TGCGCCAGCAGCCCCTCGGGGATGGAGACCCAGTACTTC.

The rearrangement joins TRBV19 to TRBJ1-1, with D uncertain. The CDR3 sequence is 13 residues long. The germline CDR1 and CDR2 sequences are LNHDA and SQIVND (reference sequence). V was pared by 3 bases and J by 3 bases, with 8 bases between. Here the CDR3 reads CASSIDRDTEAFF. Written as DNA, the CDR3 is TGTGCCAGTAGTATCGATCGGGACACTGAAGCTTTCTTT.

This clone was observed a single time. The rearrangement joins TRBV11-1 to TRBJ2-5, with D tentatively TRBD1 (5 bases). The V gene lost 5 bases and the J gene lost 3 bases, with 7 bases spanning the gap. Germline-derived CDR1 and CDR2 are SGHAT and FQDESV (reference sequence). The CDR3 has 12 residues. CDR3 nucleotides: TGTGCCAGCAGCCAGACAGAAGAGACCCAGTACTTC. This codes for CASSQTEETQYF.

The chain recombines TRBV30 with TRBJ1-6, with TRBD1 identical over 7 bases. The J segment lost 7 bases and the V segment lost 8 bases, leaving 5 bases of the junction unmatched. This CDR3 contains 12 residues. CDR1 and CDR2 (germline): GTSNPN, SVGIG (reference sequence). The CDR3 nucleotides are TGTGCCGGACGACAGGGAAATTCACCCCTCCACTTT. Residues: CAGRQGNSPLHF.

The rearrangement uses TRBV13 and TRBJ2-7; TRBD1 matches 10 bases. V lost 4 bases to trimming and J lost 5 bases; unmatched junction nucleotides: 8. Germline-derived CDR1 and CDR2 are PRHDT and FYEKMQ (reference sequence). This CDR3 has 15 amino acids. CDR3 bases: TGTGCCAGCAGCTCTTCCGGGACAGGGGCCCACGAGCAGTACTTC. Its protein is CASSSSGTGAHEQYF.